A selection of T cell receptor beta chains follows, all from one sample in a study of blood T cell repertoires in COVID-19. The assay was immunoSEQ multiplex PCR, and TCRdb's table has in-frame clones only and misses some. The table lists tens of thousands of clones, 73% of them singletons, with about 15% in the top ten. Sequenced material: peripheral blood. Receptor source: a woman aged 70-85 years with acute or convalescent COVID-19. CDR3s include the opening cysteine and the closing phenylalanine or tryptophan. The D gene is left open where the match is weak. Clone size is shown for a subset of rows, as once, few, many or a class of expanded clone.

-	TRBJ2-3	TRBD2	TRBV2	TGTGCCAGCAGTGAAACCCAGCGGGGATCAGATACGCAGTATTTT	CASSETQRGSDTQYF
many	TRBJ1-1	-	TRBV4-1	TGCGCCAGCAGCCAAGACTACAGTGGGAGGTATACTGAAGCTTTCTTT	CASSQDYSGRYTEAFF
-	TRBJ2-3	-	TRBV14	TGTGCCAGCAGCCAAGATTCAGGGCTTAACACAGATACGCAGTATTTT	CASSQDSGLNTDTQYF
-	TRBJ2-6	-	TRBV24-1	TGTGCCACCAGTGATTTGCCGGGAAGAAGCTCTGGGGCCAACGTCCTGACTTTC	CATSDLPGRSSGANVLTF
-	TRBJ1-2	TRBD1	TRBV15	TGTGCCACCAGGAGGACAGGGAGCCACTATGGCTACACCTTC	CATRRTGSHYGYTF
-	TRBJ1-6	TRBD1	TRBV3-1/TRBV3-2	TGTGCCAGCAGCTCGGGACAGGGTCTTTCACCCCTCCACTTT	CASSSGQGLSPLHF
once	TRBJ1-5	-	TRBV2	TGTGCCAGCAGTGGACAGACCACTAGCAATCAGCCCCAGCATTTT	CASSGQTTSNQPQHF
-	TRBJ2-3	TRBD2	TRBV29-1	TGCAGCGCACTGGGGGGGGGAGATACGCAGTATTTT	CSALGGGDTQYF
-	TRBJ2-1	TRBD2	TRBV7-3	TGTGCCAGCAGCTTAAGGACTAGCGGCTACAATGAGCAGTTCTTC	CASSLRTSGYNEQFF
few	TRBJ2-4	-	TRBV5-4	TGTGCCAGCAGCTTCGGAGGGGCGGCCAAAAACATTCAGTACTTC	CASSFGGAAKNIQYF
-	TRBJ2-1	TRBD1	TRBV10-1	TGCGCCAGCAGTAAGCACCGGGACAGGGGTCGCTCGGGGGAGCAGTTCTTC	CASSKHRDRGRSGEQFF
-	TRBJ1-2	TRBD1	TRBV20-1	TGCAGTGCTAGTACAGGGGCCGCGAAAGGCTACACCTTC	CSASTGAAKGYTF
few	TRBJ2-7	-	TRBV7-3	TGTGCCAGCAGCTTTACTAGTGTTGGGGAGCAGTACTTC	CASSFTSVGEQYF
few	TRBJ1-5	-	TRBV7-9	TGTGCCCCTTGGGCACAGAGCAATCAGCCCCAGCATTTT	CAPWAQSNQPQHF
-	TRBJ1-2	-	TRBV6-5	TGTGCCAGTCAAGGGGCCCACTATGGCTACACCTTC	CASQGAHYGYTF
-	TRBJ1-2	-	TRBV12-3/TRBV12-4	TGTGCCAGCAGTCGGACTGAACAATATGGCTACACCTTC	CASSRTEQYGYTF
-	TRBJ2-7	TRBD1	TRBV11-2	TGTGCCAGCAGCTTGAGACAGGGAAGCTCCTACGAGCAGTACTTC	CASSLRQGSSYEQYF
once	TRBJ2-4	-	TRBV6-5	TGTGCCAGCAGTCACAGGATTAAAAACATTCAGTACTTC	CASSHRIKNIQYF
-	TRBJ2-5	-	TRBV21-1	TGTGCCAGCACCCCCAATCCTCCCTTGACAGCGATGTTTATCCGAGAGACCCAGTACTTC	CASTPNPPLTAMFIRETQYF
few	TRBJ1-2	TRBD1	TRBV5-5	TGTGCCAGCAGCTGGGGGACAGGGACCTATGGCTACACCTTC	CASSWGTGTYGYTF
few	TRBJ1-5	-	TRBV10-2	TGCGCCAGCAGTGAGGGACAGAACAATCAGCCCCAGCATTTT	CASSEGQNNQPQHF
-	TRBJ1-4	-	TRBV6-2/TRBV6-3	TGTGCCAGCAGTTGGGGCCTTGAAAAACTGTTTTTT	CASSWGLEKLFF
-	TRBJ2-1	TRBD2	TRBV7-3	TGTGCCAGCACCCAAATAGCGGGGGCCTACAATGAGCAGTTCTTC	CASTQIAGAYNEQFF
-	TRBJ2-7	-	TRBV19	TGTGCCAGTAGTCGTCCCAAAAACACAGCGGGCGAGCAGTACTTC	CASSRPKNTAGEQYF
-	TRBJ1-2	-	TRBV29-1	TGCAGCGTTGAGGAGGGTTCGGGCGGCTACACCTTC	CSVEEGSGGYTF
-	TRBJ2-3	TRBD1	TRBV9	TGTGCCAGCAGCGTAGGGGGACAGAGCCATACAACGTCTGGTACGCAGTATTTT	CASSVGGQSHTTSGTQYF
-	TRBJ1-1	-	TRBV5-1	TGCGCCAGCAGCCCAGATTGGAACACTGAAGCTTTCTTT	CASSPDWNTEAFF
-	TRBJ2-1	TRBD2	TRBV2	TGTGCCAGCAGCGGGACTATGTCCTACAATGAGCAGTTCTTC	CASSGTMSYNEQFF
-	TRBJ2-3	TRBD2	TRBV5-1	TGCGCCAGCAGTTACGTCGGCGGGGGTAAGGATACGCAGTATTTT	CASSYVGGGKDTQYF
-	TRBJ1-6	-	TRBV10-2	TGCGCCAGCATCGACAGGTTAGGTTCACCCCTCCACTTT	CASIDRLGSPLHF
-	TRBJ2-5	-	TRBV12-3/TRBV12-4	TGTGCCAGCAGTTTTAAAGGAGAGAAGACCCAGTACTTC	CASSFKGEKTQYF
-	TRBJ1-4	-	TRBV6-4	TGTGCCAGCAGTGACAGGGAGGGTGAAAAACTGTTTTTT	CASSDREGEKLFF
-	TRBJ2-1	TRBD2	TRBV9	TGTGCCAGCAGCGCCCACCTCGAGGGACGGGGGGGTAACGAGCAGTTCTTC	CASSAHLEGRGGNEQFF
-	TRBJ1-6	-	TRBV3-1/TRBV3-2	TGTGCCAGCAGCCAAAGGGAGGCTCATTCACCCCTCCACTTT	CASSQREAHSPLHF
-	TRBJ1-2	-	TRBV19	TGTGCCAGTAGTACCCCAAGGACCACGGGGGGCTACACCTTC	CASSTPRTTGGYTF
once	TRBJ1-6	TRBD1	TRBV19	TGTGCCAGTAGTATAGGATCGACAGGGAATTCACCCCTCCACTTT	CASSIGSTGNSPLHF
-	TRBJ1-1	-	TRBV2	TGTGCCAGTAGAGAGTTGAACACTGAAGCTTTCTTT	CASRELNTEAFF
few	TRBJ1-2	-	TRBV7-9	TGTGCCAGCACCCCTCGGGGGAGAAACTATGGCTACACCTTC	CASTPRGRNYGYTF
-	TRBJ1-5	TRBD1	TRBV2	TGTGCCAGCCAGGGGGCCCCGGCGAGGGGCAATCAGCCCCAGCATTTT	CASQGAPARGNQPQHF
-	TRBJ2-1	TRBD2	TRBV10-3	TGTGCCATGCGGACTAGCGGGGGGGGATCCTACAATGAGCAGTTCTTC	CAMRTSGGGSYNEQFF
-	TRBJ2-4	-	TRBV19	TGTGCCAGTAGTATGGGCCAGTCCTATACCAAAAACATTCAGTACTTC	CASSMGQSYTKNIQYF
-	TRBJ1-1	-	TRBV19	TGTGCCAGTAGTCCTCTAGGTATCACCAGTGGTTTCTTT	CASSPLGITSGFF
-	TRBJ2-2	TRBD1	TRBV19	TGTGCCAGTAGGCCTGACAGGGGGCAAGGGACCGGGGAGCTGTTTTTT	CASRPDRGQGTGELFF
-	TRBJ2-5	-	TRBV18	TGTGCCAGCTCACCAGTCGGAGAGACCCAGTACTTC	CASSPVGETQYF
few	TRBJ1-3	-	TRBV15	TGTGCCACCAGCAGACAGGGCAATGGAAACACCATATATTTT	CATSRQGNGNTIYF
-	TRBJ1-2	TRBD1	TRBV27	TGTGCCAGCCGGGGTAGGGACAGGGGCTATGGCTACACCTTC	CASRGRDRGYGYTF
-	TRBJ2-2	-	TRBV7-3	TGTGCCAGCAGCGGCCAACCGGGACTTAGCACGGAGCTGTTTTTT	CASSGQPGLSTELFF
once	TRBJ1-4	-	TRBV5-1	TGCGCCAGCAGCTTACAGGGTGCAACTAATGAAAAACTGTTTTTT	CASSLQGATNEKLFF
-	TRBJ1-2	TRBD1	TRBV7-3	TGTGCCAGCAGCTCGTGGGGACAGCAGTACTATGGCTACACCTTC	CASSSWGQQYYGYTF
-	TRBJ1-1	-	TRBV29-1	TGCAGCGCGCACAGGGTTTCCATGAACACTGAAGCTTTCTTT	CSAHRVSMNTEAFF
few	TRBJ2-2	TRBD1	TRBV7-3	TGTGCCAGCAGCTTAGGGACAGTATCCTCCGGGGAGCTGTTTTTT	CASSLGTVSSGELFF
once	TRBJ2-1	-	TRBV7-9	TGTGCCAGCAGCCGGACAACAGATGAGCAGTTCTTC	CASSRTTDEQFF
-	TRBJ2-3	TRBD1	TRBV7-6	TGTGCCAGCAGCCGAGGGACAGGGGGAATCGATACGCAGTATTTT	CASSRGTGGIDTQYF
-	TRBJ2-3	-	TRBV7-3	TGTGCCAGCAGCTTCAGGACTAGCACAGATACGCAGTATTTT	CASSFRTSTDTQYF
-	TRBJ1-2	-	TRBV19	TGTGCCAGTAGTCGGTACAGGTATGGCTACACCTTC	CASSRYRYGYTF
-	TRBJ2-1	-	TRBV19	TGCGCCAGTAGTTATCAGGGGAATGAGCAGTTCTTC	CASSYQGNEQFF
-	TRBJ1-1	-	TRBV5-1	TGCGCCAGCAGCCTTGGGGGCGTGGGAACTGAAGCTTTCTTT	CASSLGGVGTEAFF
-	TRBJ2-6	-	TRBV9	TGTGCCAGCAGCGGCTACGTTTCCTCTGGGGCCAACGTCCTGACTTTC	CASSGYVSSGANVLTF
-	TRBJ1-4	TRBD1	TRBV5-4	TGTGCCAGCAGCAAAGGGGGCAGGGATGGCGAAAAACTGTTTTTT	CASSKGGRDGEKLFF